Only a few counts were recorded for the clone carrying this TCR beta chain. The trim removed 4 bases at V and 4 bases at J, leaving 3 bases unmatched. CDR3 length: 12 amino acids. Looked up from germline, CDR1 is SQVTM and CDR2 is ANQGSEA. The data were obtained in a study of control samples from healthy donors and cancer patients. Only in-frame clones appear in the TCRdb table, and some are missing; sequencing was by immunoSEQ multiplex PCR. The sample gives approximately 87,000 clones, about 85% of which show up once; around 1.3% is in the top ten. The sequenced sample was blood. This chain connects TRBV29-1 to TRBJ2-7; 8 bases fit TRBD1. This sequence originates from a woman aged 50 to 65 in good health. The CDR3 region has the DNA TGCAGCGTTGTAGGACAGGGTTACGAGCAGTACTTC. Protein: CSVVGQGYEQYF.